This passage covers 6 T cell receptor beta chains from one sample sequenced in a study of spatial heterogeneity in lung cancer. General study points: One measure, the expanded intratumoral alpha and beta TCR count, tracked tumor mutation counts.

TCRdb processed the 5' RACE reads anew with MiXCR; each CDR3 protein has one entry. The table has around 100,000 distinct CDR3 sequences, about 4.4% seen once. Their antigen targets remain unknown. Time point denoted: sample taken at primary tumor resection. The input for sequencing was lung tumor tissue, taken at surgery. These receptors were obtained from a male donor with early-stage non-small cell lung cancer.

This clonotype was seen at least ten times. This chain joins TRBV10-3 and TRBJ1-2, with D perhaps TRBD1 (6 bases). V was cut by 7 bases and J by 7 bases, with 16 bases left in between. The CDR3 totals 13 residues. The germline V gene has CDR1 ENHRY and CDR2 SYGVKD. CDR3 loop: CAITRGTGSGYTF. The CDR3 nucleotides are TGTGCCATCACCAGAGGCACAGGGTCTGGCTACACCTTC.

This clonotype occurred many times. This chain joins TRBV4-2 and TRBJ1-4; possible D gene TRBD1, 6 bases. Germline V lookup: CDR1 LGHNA, CDR2 YNFKEQ. The CDR3 spans 15 residues. V was pared by 1 base and J by 8 bases, with 14 bases between. The CDR3 region has the DNA TGTGCCAGCAGCCAAGCGGCAGGGGAGGGGGAAAAACTGTTTTTT. This sequence encodes CASSQAAGEGEKLFF.

This clonotype was seen ten or more times. The rearrangement joins TRBV29-1 to TRBJ2-1; 12 nucleotides align to TRBD2. The V gene's germline CDR1 is SQVTM and CDR2 ANQGSEA. This CDR3 comprises 14 residues. V shed 4 bases and J 12 bases; nucleotides not matched to a gene: 10. As DNA, the CDR3 is TGCAGCGTTGCCGTTGCTAGCGGGGGGGATGGGCAGTTCTTC. Translated: CSVAVASGGDGQFF.

CDR3 amino acids: CATYSGVSYNSPLHF. The CDR3 DNA reads TGTGCCACCTATAGTGGCGTCTCCTATAATTCACCCCTCCACTTT. The chain carries TRBV7-2 and TRBJ1-6; D gene uncertain. The CDR3 runs to 15 residues. Trimming left V 10 bases short and J 0 bases short, with 13 bases between. The germline gives CDR1 SGHTA, CDR2 FQGNSA.

This clonotype was observed a few times. CDR3 coding DNA: TGCAGTGCTAGAGATGGACTAGCGGGAGCTAGGAGGTTGGGCGAGCAGTACTTC. Amino acid sequence: CSARDGLAGARRLGEQYF. V is TRBV20-1 and J is TRBJ2-7; 13 nucleotides match TRBD2. The CDR3 runs 18 residues. V lost 0 bases, J lost 6 bases, and 14 bases stayed unmatched. The germline V gene encodes CDR1 DFQATT and CDR2 SNEGSKA (reference sequence).

This clonotype was counted many times. The genes are TRBV3-1 and TRBJ1-2, with TRBD1 identical over 8 bases. CDR3 length equals 16 residues. Germline CDR1 and CDR2: LGHDT and YNNKEL (reference sequence). V was pared by 6 bases and J by 9 bases, with 18 bases of the junction left unmatched. CDR3 amino acids: CASSPGTGPANWSYTF. The CDR3 DNA follows: TGTGCCAGCAGTCCCGGGACAGGACCTGCGAATTGGAGCTACACCTTC.